These 19 T cell receptor beta chains share one sample of origin, sequenced in a study of T-cell memory formation after mild COVID-19. TCRdb reprocessed the 5' RACE reads via MiXCR and lists one record per CDR3 protein. Among 350,000 to 500,000 distinct CDR3 sequences listed, about 22% were seen once. The sequencing sample was made of PBMCs or a T cell subset sorted from them (not recorded which). Every receptor here comes from an adult woman who had mild COVID-19 (a few samples of this study predate the infection). Cell type and time point are not known.

This clonotype was counted only a few times. J is TRBJ2-2 and V is TRBV20-1; 7 bases are shared with TRBD1. This CDR3 is built from 14 residues. The J segment lost 4 bases and the V segment lost 5 bases, leaving 7 bases of the junction unmatched. CDR1 and CDR2 (germline): DFQATT, SNEGSKA (reference sequence). The DNA of the CDR3 is TGCAGTGCTGAAGACAGGGCGGGCACCGGGGAGCTGTTTTTT. It codes for CSAEDRAGTGELFF.

In this sample, this clonotype turned up a few times. The chain links TRBV19 to TRBJ2-1, with TRBD1 identical over 8 bases. This CDR3 comprises 14 residues. Germline trimming cut 6 bases from V and 8 bases from J; bases unmatched to any gene: 9. Germline V gene sequence: CDR1 LNHDA, CDR2 SQIVND (reference sequence). DNA for the CDR3: TGTGCCAGTAGGGGTGGACAGGGAACGGATGAGCAGTTCTTC. Translated, it gives CASRGGQGTDEQFF. The whole variable domain, filled in from reference TRBV19 and TRBJ2-1, reads DGGITQSPKYLFRKEGQNVTLSCEQNLNHDAMYWYRQDPGQGLRLIYYSQIVNDFQKGDIAEGYSVSREKKESFPLTVTSAQKNPTAFYLCASRGGQGTDEQFFGPGTRLTVL.

The table lists this clonotype with a few counts. This rearrangement joins TRBV5-1 to TRBJ2-7, with 8 bases matching TRBD2. Germline V CDR1 and CDR2: SGHRS, YFSETQ. This CDR3 contains 15 residues. J was trimmed by 3 bases and V by 7 bases; bases with no gene match: 12. The CDR3 sequence is CASSAPVSGSYEQYF. CDR3 sequence (DNA): TGCGCCAGCTCGGCCCCGGTGAGCGGGAGCTACGAGCAGTACTTC. The entire variable domain, with the rest obtained from reference TRBV5-1 and TRBJ2-7, is as follows: KAGVTQTPRYLIKTRGQQVTLSCSPISGHRSVSWYQQTPGQGLQFLFEYFSETQRNKGNFPGRFSGRQFSNSRSEMNVSTLELGDSALYLCASSAPVSGSYEQYFGPGTRLTVT.

The chain recombines TRBV6-6 with TRBJ2-1, with TRBD1 as a possible D gene (5 bases). There are 14 residues in the CDR3. CDR1 is MNHNY and CDR2 is SVGAGI in the germline V gene (reference sequence). Trimming took 6 bases from V and 7 from J, leaving 16 bases between them. The CDR3 spells CASSRVESRNEQFF. The CDR3 DNA sequence: TGTGCCAGCAGCAGGGTGGAAAGTCGGAATGAGCAGTTCTTC.

The chain uses TRBV30 and TRBJ1-4; D gene unclear. V was clipped by 0 bases and J by 10 bases, with 18 bases between them. Germline CDR1 reads GTSNPN; CDR2 reads SVGIG (reference sequence). The CDR3 covers 15 residues. The CDR3 nucleotides read TGTGCCTGGAGTGTAATGACTTGGACGTCCCCAAAACTGTTTTTT. As protein: CAWSVMTWTSPKLFF.

This clonotype was counted ten times or more. This chain connects TRBV5-1 to TRBJ2-7; tentative D call: TRBD1 (6 bases). The CDR3 has 16 amino acids. CDR1 and CDR2 from the germline V gene are SGHRS and YFSETQ. V dropped 0 bases and J dropped 2 bases, with 15 bases sitting between them. The CDR3 protein is CASSLVAGGEAYEQYF. The CDR3 DNA reads as TGCGCCAGCAGCTTGGTTGCTGGGGGCGAAGCCTACGAGCAGTACTTC. Full variable domain (remainder filled in from reference TRBV5-1 and TRBJ2-7): KAGVTQTPRYLIKTRGQQVTLSCSPISGHRSVSWYQQTPGQGLQFLFEYFSETQRNKGNFPGRFSGRQFSNSRSEMNVSTLELGDSALYLCASSLVAGGEAYEQYFGPGTRLTVT.

This clonotype was seen only a few times. V and J are TRBV20-1 and TRBJ2-1; 11 bases align to TRBD1. Germline loops: CDR1 DFQATT, CDR2 SNEGSKA (reference sequence). The CDR3 is 16 residues long. J lost 1 base, V lost 1 base, and 3 bases had no gene match. In nucleotides, the CDR3 is TGCAGTGCTAGAGGGGGGACAGGGGGATCCTACAATGAGCAGTTCTTC. Its protein is CSARGGTGGSYNEQFF.

The table lists this clonotype with a few counts. The V call is TRBV4-1, the J call TRBJ2-3, with 8 positions matching TRBD2. With V trimmed by 1 base and J by 6 bases, 12 bases remained unmatched. The CDR3 runs to 17 residues. CDR1 and CDR2 from the germline V gene are MGHRA and YSYEKL. The CDR3 coding sequence is TGCGCCAGCAGCCAAGTCGTCGCAGGACTAGCAGCTGATACGCAGTATTTT. Translating it yields CASSQVVAGLAADTQYF.

The rearrangement joins TRBV10-3 to TRBJ2-3; 7 nucleotides match TRBD1. The CDR3 totals 15 residues. The J segment lost 0 bases and the V segment lost 5 bases, leaving 5 bases of the junction unmatched. The V gene's germline CDR1 is ENHRY and CDR2 SYGVKD. The CDR3 nucleotides read TGTGCCATCAGTCGGACAGGTTCTAGCACAGATACGCAGTATTTT. Residues: CAISRTGSSTDTQYF.

This clonotype was counted a few times. The chain links TRBV20-1 to TRBJ2-5; D could derive from TRBD1 or TRBD2 (5 bases each). The CDR3 loop spans 15 amino acids. The germline V gene has CDR1 DFQATT and CDR2 SNEGSKA (reference sequence). V was shortened by 0 bases and J by 7 bases, with 18 bases between the two germline ends. This CDR3 is CSARDRRDGGWTQYF. The CDR3 nucleotides read TGCAGTGCTAGAGATCGCCGGGACGGCGGATGGACCCAGTACTTC.

The sample holds a few counts of this clonotype. For the CDR3, the DNA is TGTGCCAGCAGCCAAGCGTTTTTTAGCGGGGGGCCTCGGGAGCAGTTCTTC. This sequence encodes CASSQAFFSGGPREQFF. The gene calls are TRBV3-1 and TRBJ2-1, with TRBD2 matching 10 bases. The junction had 13 bases not matched to a gene; V was cut back by 1 base and J by 10 bases. Germline V lookup: CDR1 LGHDT, CDR2 YNNKEL (reference sequence). The CDR3 has 17 residues.

The chain uses TRBV30 and TRBJ2-7, with 10 bases identical to TRBD2. Per the germline V gene, CDR1 is GTSNPN and CDR2 is SVGIG (reference sequence). There are 13 residues in the CDR3. The trim removed 2 bases at V and 5 bases at J, leaving 3 bases unmatched. DNA of the CDR3: TGTGCCTGGAGTCCGGGACTAGCGAACGAGCAGTACTTC. Protein sequence: CAWSPGLANEQYF.

There are a few counts of this clonotype. Here the CDR3 DNA reads TGCGCCAGCCGCACCTGGACTACAGATACGCAGTATTTT. This gives the protein CASRTWTTDTQYF. The V gene is TRBV5-1, the J gene TRBJ2-3, with D possibly being TRBD2 (5 bases). V dropped 7 bases and J dropped 3 bases, with 12 bases sitting between them. From germline, CDR1 is SGHRS and CDR2 YFSETQ. The CDR3 length is 13 residues.

This clonotype was counted a few times. The chain has TRBV2 and TRBJ2-1; 9 nucleotides align to TRBD1. The germline V gene has CDR1 SNHLY and CDR2 FYNNEI. The J segment lost 0 bases and the V segment lost 6 bases, leaving 3 bases of the junction unmatched. The CDR3 loop spans 15 amino acids. The CDR3 DNA is TGTGCCAGCAGGGAGGACAGGGGCTCCTACAATGAGCAGTTCTTC. It encodes CASREDRGSYNEQFF.

V usage is TRBV7-2 and J usage is TRBJ2-7; D perhaps matches TRBD2 (5 bases). The CDR3 has 14 residues. V was shortened by 5 bases and J by 4 bases, with 15 bases between the two germline ends. Germline V gene sequence: CDR1 SGHTA, CDR2 FQGNSA. Here the CDR3 reads CASSHRGALYEQYF. CDR3 in DNA: TGTGCCAGCAGCCATCGGGGAGCCCTTTACGAGCAGTACTTC.

This clonotype was seen a handful of times. The V call is TRBV12-3 or TRBV12-4, the J call TRBJ2-3; D is unresolved. The CDR3 loop spans 15 amino acids. Trimming took 6 bases from V and 6 from J, leaving 19 bases between them. The CDR3 nucleotides read TGTGCCAGCAGCTTACCCAATACGACACCGGATACGCAGTATTTT. Encoded protein: CASSLPNTTPDTQYF.

V is TRBV7-9 and J is TRBJ2-3; 8 bases line up with TRBD2. The CDR3 sequence is 14 residues long. Germline CDR1 SEHNR, CDR2 FQNEAQ (reference sequence). Trimming removed 5 bases from V and 5 bases from J; junction bases left unmatched: 6. CDR3 nucleotide sequence: TGTGCCAGCAGCCGGAGCGGGAGCGGAGATACGCAGTATTTT. Its protein product is CASSRSGSGDTQYF.

The chain couples TRBV2 to TRBJ2-7, with D possibly being TRBD2 (5 bases). The germline V and J ends were trimmed by 7 bases and 5 bases, with 9 bases remaining between them. This CDR3 comprises 11 residues. The V gene's germline CDR1 is SNHLY and CDR2 FYNNEI. In DNA, the CDR3 is TGTGCCAGCATACGGGATAACGAGCAGTACTTC. Translating it yields CASIRDNEQYF.

The chain recombines TRBV10-3 with TRBJ2-1; 10 bases map to TRBD2. Per the germline V gene, CDR1 is ENHRY and CDR2 is SYGVKD. V trimming: 6 bases; J trimming: 4 bases; junction bases outside the gene matches: 3. The CDR3 has 14 residues. Written as DNA, the CDR3 is TGTGCCATCAGGAGGACTAGCGGATACAATGAGCAGTTCTTC. It translates to CAIRRTSGYNEQFF.